These 10 T cell receptor beta chains were sequenced from one sample in a study of blood T cell repertoires in COVID-19. Sequencing was performed with immunoSEQ multiplex PCR; in TCRdb, only in-frame clones are kept and a portion is missing. Seen here are about 150,000 clones, around 80% observed once, and the top ten hold about 6.8%. Material for sequencing was peripheral blood. Receptors were obtained from a woman aged 50 to 60 in a cohort sampled during active or convalescent COVID-19.

This chain uses TRBV20-1 with TRBJ1-2; TRBD1 agrees at 7 bases. J was trimmed by 4 bases and V by 3 bases; bases with no gene match: 14. The CDR3 extends over 16 amino acids. Germline-derived CDR1 and CDR2 are DFQATT and SNEGSKA (reference sequence). CDR3 coding DNA: TGCAGTGCTAGTCCCAGGGGGGCAGCAGAGCTCTATGGCTACACCTTC. This translates into CSASPRGAAELYGYTF.

This rearrangement joins TRBV4-2 to TRBJ1-4, with a weak D call TRBD1 (5 bases). Germline V gene lookup returns CDR1 LGHNA and CDR2 YNFKEQ. The CDR3 sequence is 15 residues long. The V and J ends lost 0 bases and 6 bases respectively, with 11 bases between them. The CDR3 DNA follows: TGTGCCAGCAGCCAAGAAGTGGAAGGGGATGAAAAACTGTTTTTT. This encodes CASSQEVEGDEKLFF.

This chain connects TRBV11-2 to TRBJ1-2; a weak D match, TRBD1 (5 bases). This CDR3 comprises 14 residues. V was cut by 5 bases and J by 8 bases, with 18 bases left in between. The germline CDR1 and CDR2 sequences are SGHAT and FQNNGV. This CDR3 is CASSVPGTPIGYTF. CDR3 DNA: TGTGCCAGCAGCGTACCCGGGACTCCAATCGGCTACACCTTC.

The J gene is TRBJ2-7, the V gene TRBV4-3, with 8 nucleotides matching TRBD1. In germline, CDR1 is LGHNA, CDR2 YSLEER. V lost 3 bases to trimming and J lost 2 bases; unmatched junction nucleotides: 3. This CDR3 spans 14 amino acids. For the CDR3, the DNA is TGCGCCAGCAGCCACGGACAGGGCGCCTACGAGCAGTACTTC. It specifies CASSHGQGAYEQYF.

J is TRBJ1-4 and V is TRBV27; D might be TRBD1 (6 bases). Germline lookup yields CDR1 MNHEY and CDR2 SMNVEV (reference sequence). This CDR3 spans 15 amino acids. Trimming shortened V by 4 bases and J by 6 bases, and 15 bases separated the two germline ends. The CDR3 here is CASSSLGQSDEKLFF. CDR3 coding DNA: TGTGCCAGCAGTTCGCTCGGACAGAGTGATGAAAAACTGTTTTTT.

The genes are TRBV5-1 and TRBJ2-7, with 8 bases matching TRBD1. The CDR3 contains 14 residues. The V segment lost 5 bases and the J segment 1 base; nucleotides outside the gene matches: 5. Germline CDR1 SGHRS, CDR2 YFSETQ. The CDR3 bases are TGCGCCAGCAGTTCAGACAGGGGTTCCTACGAGCAGTACTTC. Its translation is CASSSDRGSYEQYF.

CDR3 amino acids: CASSQSDRGYNSPLHF. Here the CDR3 DNA reads TGTGCCAGCAGCCAATCCGACAGGGGTTATAATTCACCCCTCCACTTT. V gene TRBV3-1 (or the pseudogene TRBV3-2) combines with J gene TRBJ1-6; TRBD1 aligns across 8 bases. The CDR3 is 16 residues long. Trimming removed 2 bases from V and 4 bases from J; junction bases left unmatched: 4. The V gene's germline CDR1 is LGHDT and CDR2 YNNKEL (reference sequence).

V gene TRBV6-5 combines with J gene TRBJ2-3, with no clear D. V lost 7 bases and J 2 bases, leaving 13 bases between the germline ends. CDR1 is MNHEY, CDR2 SVGAGI, per germline. This CDR3 has 14 residues. As DNA, the CDR3 is TGTGCCAGCACCCTCGGTGGAGTCACAGATACGCAGTATTTT. As protein: CASTLGGVTDTQYF.

Of note for this clone: The identical CDR3 is also encoded by other nucleotide sequences in the sample. The chain employs TRBV4-3 and TRBJ2-1; 11 nucleotides line up with TRBD2. Trimming removed 2 bases from V and 4 bases from J; junction bases left unmatched: 1. CDR1 and CDR2 from the germline V gene are LGHNA and YSLEER. The CDR3 is 15 residues long. In DNA, the CDR3 is TGCGCCAGCAGCCAACCTAGCGGGGGGTACAATGAGCAGTTCTTC. Translation gives CASSQPSGGYNEQFF.

The V call is TRBV18, the J call TRBJ1-6; 8 bases line up with TRBD1. Trimming removed 3 bases from V and 8 bases from J; junction bases left unmatched: 9. CDR3 length: 16 residues. Germline V gene sequence: CDR1 KGHSH, CDR2 LQKENI. The CDR3 nucleotides read TGTGCCAGCTCACCCCCCGGGACAGGCGACTATTCACCCCTCCACTTT. Protein product: CASSPPGTGDYSPLHF. Complete variable domain (other parts from reference TRBV18 and TRBJ1-6): NAGVMQNPRHLVRRRGQEARLRCSPMKGHSHVYWYRQLPEEGLKFMVYLQKENIIDESGMPKERFSAEFPKEGPSILRIQQVVRGDSAAYFCASSPPGTGDYSPLHFGNGTRLTVT.